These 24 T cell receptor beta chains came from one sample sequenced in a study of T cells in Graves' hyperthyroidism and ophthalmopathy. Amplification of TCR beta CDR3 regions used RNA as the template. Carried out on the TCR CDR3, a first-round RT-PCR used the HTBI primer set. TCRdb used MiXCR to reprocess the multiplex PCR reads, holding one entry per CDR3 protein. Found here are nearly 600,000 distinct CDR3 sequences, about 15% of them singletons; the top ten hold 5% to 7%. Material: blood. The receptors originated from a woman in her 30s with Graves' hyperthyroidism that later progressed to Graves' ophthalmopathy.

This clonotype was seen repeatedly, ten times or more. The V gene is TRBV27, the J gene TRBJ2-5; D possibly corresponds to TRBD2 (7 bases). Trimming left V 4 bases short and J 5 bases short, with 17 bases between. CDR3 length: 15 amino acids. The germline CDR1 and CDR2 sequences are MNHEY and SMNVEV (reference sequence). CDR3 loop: CASSSRGGGAETQYF. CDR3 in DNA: TGTGCCAGCAGTTCCCGAGGTGGGGGGGCGGAGACCCAGTACTTC.

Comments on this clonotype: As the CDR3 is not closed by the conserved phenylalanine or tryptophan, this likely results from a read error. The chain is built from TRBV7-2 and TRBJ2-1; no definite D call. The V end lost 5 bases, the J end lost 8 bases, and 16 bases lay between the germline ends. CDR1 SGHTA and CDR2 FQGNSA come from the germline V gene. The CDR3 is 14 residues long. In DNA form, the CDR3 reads TGTGCCAGCAGCCTGTCTACTCCTGGGGATGAGCAGTTCTAC. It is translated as CASSLSTPGDEQFY.

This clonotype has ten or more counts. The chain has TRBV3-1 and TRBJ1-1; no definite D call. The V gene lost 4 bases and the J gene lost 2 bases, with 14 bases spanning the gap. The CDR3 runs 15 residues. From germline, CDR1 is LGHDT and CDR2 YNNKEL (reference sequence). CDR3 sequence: CASSLKDGTNTEAFF. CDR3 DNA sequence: TGTGCCAGCAGCCTAAAGGACGGTACTAACACTGAAGCTTTCTTT.

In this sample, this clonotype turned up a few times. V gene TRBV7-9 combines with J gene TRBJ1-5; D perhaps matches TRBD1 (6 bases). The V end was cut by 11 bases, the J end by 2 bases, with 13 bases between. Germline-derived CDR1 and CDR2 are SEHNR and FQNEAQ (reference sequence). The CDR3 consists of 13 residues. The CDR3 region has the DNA TGTGCCTTGGGCAGGGGCGGCAATCAGCCCCAGCATTTT. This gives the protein CALGRGGNQPQHF. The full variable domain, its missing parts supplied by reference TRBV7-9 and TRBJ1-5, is DTGVSQNPRHKITKRGQNVTFRCDPISEHNRLYWYRQTLGQGPEFLTYFQNEAQLEKSRLLSDRFSAERPKGSFSTLEIQRTEQGDSAMYLCALGRGGNQPQHFGDGTRLSIL.

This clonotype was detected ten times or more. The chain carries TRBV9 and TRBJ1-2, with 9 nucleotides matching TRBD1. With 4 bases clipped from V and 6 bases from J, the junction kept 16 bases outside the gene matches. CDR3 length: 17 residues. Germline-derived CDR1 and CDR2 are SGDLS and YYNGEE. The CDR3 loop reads CASSQDPTGGGFHGYTF. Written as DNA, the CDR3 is TGTGCCAGCAGCCAAGATCCCACAGGGGGCGGTTTTCATGGCTACACCTTC.

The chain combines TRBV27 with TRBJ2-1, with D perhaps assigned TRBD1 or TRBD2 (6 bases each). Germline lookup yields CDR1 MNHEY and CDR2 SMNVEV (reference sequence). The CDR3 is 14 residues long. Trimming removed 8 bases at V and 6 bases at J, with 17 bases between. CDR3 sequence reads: CASAKGDSLNEQFF. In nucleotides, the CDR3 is TGTGCCAGCGCTAAGGGGGACTCCCTCAATGAGCAGTTCTTC.

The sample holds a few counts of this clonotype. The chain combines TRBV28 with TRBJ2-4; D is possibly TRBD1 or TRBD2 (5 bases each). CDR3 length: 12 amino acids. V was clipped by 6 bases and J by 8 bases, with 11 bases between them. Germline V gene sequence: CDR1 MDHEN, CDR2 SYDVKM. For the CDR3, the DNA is TGTGCCAGCAGGGGGGTAGCCGACATTCAGTACTTC. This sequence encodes CASRGVADIQYF.

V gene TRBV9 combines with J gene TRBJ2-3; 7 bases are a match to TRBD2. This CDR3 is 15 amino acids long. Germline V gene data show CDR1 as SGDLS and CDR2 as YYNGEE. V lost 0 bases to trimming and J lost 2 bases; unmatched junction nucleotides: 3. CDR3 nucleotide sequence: TGTGCCAGCAGCGTAGGCAGCGGGAACACAGATACGCAGTATTTT. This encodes CASSVGSGNTDTQYF.

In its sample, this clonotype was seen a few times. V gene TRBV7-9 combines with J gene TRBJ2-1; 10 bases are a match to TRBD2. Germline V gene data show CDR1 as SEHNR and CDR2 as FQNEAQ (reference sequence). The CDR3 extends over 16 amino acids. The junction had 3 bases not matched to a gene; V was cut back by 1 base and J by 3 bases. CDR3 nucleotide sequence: TGTGCCAGCAGCTTAGGGACTAGCGGAAACTACAATGAGCAGTTCTTC. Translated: CASSLGTSGNYNEQFF.

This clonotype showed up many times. CDR3 residues: CASSQTRRTSKHF. The CDR3 DNA follows: TGTGCCAGCAGTCAAACCCGCCGGACGTCAAAGCATTTT. The J gene is TRBJ1-5, the V gene TRBV28, with D unresolved. Looked up from germline, CDR1 is MDHEN and CDR2 is SYDVKM. Trimming pared 5 bases from V and 14 bases from J, leaving 19 bases between. This CDR3 is 13 amino acids long.

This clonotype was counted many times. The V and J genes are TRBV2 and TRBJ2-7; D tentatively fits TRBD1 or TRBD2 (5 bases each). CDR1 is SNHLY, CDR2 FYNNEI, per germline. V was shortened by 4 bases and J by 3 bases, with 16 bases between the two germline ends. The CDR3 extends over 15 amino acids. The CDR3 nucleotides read TGTGCCAGCAGTGTGGAAAGGGGACCTAACTACGAGCAGTACTTC. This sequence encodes CASSVERGPNYEQYF. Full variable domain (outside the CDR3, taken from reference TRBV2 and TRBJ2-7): EPEVTQTPSHQVTQMGQEVILRCVPISNHLYFYWYRQILGQKVEFLVSFYNNEISEKSEIFDDQFSVERPDGSNFTLKIRSTKLEDSAMYFCASSVERGPNYEQYFGPGTRLTVT.

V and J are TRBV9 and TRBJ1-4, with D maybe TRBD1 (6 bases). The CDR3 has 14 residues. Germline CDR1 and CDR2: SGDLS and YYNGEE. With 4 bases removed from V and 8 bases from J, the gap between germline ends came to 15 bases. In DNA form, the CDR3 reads TGTGCCAGCAGCACCGGGCCCGGGGGCGAAAAACTGTTTTTT. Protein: CASSTGPGGEKLFF. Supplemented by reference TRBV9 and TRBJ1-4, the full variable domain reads DSGVTQTPKHLITATGQRVTLRCSPRSGDLSVYWYQQSLDQGLQFLIQYYNGEERAKGNILERFSAQQFPDLHSELNLSSLELGDSALYFCASSTGPGGEKLFFGSGTQLSVL.

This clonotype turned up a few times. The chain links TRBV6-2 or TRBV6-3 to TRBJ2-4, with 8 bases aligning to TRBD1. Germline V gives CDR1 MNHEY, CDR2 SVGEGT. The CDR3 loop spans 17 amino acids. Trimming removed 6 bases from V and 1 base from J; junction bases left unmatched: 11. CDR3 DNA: TGTGCCAGCAGAAGGGACAGGATTGGAACGGCCAAAAACATTCAGTACTTC. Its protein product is CASRRDRIGTAKNIQYF.

In DNA, the CDR3 is TGCGCCAGCAGCCACCCCGGGACAACTTTGGGCGCCACTGAAGCTTTCTTT. It encodes CASSHPGTTLGATEAFF. The V gene is TRBV5-1, the J gene TRBJ1-1; a weak D match, TRBD1 (6 bases). Germline V gene sequence: CDR1 SGHRS, CDR2 YFSETQ. CDR3 length: 17 residues. The V end was cut by 4 bases, the J end by 4 bases, with 23 bases between.

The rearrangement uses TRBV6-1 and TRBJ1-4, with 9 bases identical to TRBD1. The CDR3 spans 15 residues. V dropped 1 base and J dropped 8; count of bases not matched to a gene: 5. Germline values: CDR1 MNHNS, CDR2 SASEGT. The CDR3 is CASSEDRGLKEKLFF. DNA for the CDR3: TGTGCCAGCAGTGAAGACAGGGGGCTCAAAGAAAAACTGTTTTTT.

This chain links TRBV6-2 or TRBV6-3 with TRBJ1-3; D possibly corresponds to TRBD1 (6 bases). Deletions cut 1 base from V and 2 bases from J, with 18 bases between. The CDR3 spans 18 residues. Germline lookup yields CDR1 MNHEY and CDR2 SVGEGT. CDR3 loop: CASSYWGANQGPGNTIYF. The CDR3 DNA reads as TGTGCCAGCAGTTACTGGGGGGCTAACCAAGGACCTGGAAACACCATATATTTT.

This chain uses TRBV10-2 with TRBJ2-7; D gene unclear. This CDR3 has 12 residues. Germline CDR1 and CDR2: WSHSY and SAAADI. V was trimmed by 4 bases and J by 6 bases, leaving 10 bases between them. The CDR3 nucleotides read TGCGCCAGCAGTGGCCTTCGGTCCGAGCAGTACTTC. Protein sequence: CASSGLRSEQYF.

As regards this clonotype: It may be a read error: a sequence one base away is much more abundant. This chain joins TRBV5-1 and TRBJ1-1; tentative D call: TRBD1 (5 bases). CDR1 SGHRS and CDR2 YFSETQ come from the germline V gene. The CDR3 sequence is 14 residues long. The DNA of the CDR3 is TGCGCCGGCAGCGGGAGGACGGGGGGCACTGAAGCTTTCTTT. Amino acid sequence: CAGSGRTGGTEAFF.

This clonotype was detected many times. As DNA, the CDR3 is TGTGCCACCCGGGGGACAGGGGAGAGCGAGCAGTACTTC. Protein sequence: CATRGTGESEQYF. The chain has TRBV12-3 or TRBV12-4 and TRBJ2-7; TRBD1 aligns across 10 bases. V gave up 10 bases and J gave up 6 bases; unmatched junction bases: 9. There are 13 residues in the CDR3.

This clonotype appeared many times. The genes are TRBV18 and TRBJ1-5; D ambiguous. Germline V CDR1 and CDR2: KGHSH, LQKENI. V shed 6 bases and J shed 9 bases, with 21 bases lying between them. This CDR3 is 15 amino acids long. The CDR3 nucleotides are TGTGCCAGCTCCGATGGCCGAGGCGGAGTTCTGCCCCAGCATTTT. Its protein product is CASSDGRGGVLPQHF.

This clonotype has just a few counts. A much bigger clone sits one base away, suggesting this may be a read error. The CDR3 loop reads CASSTVEGYAEAFF. DNA for the CDR3: TGTGCCAGCAGCACCGTGGAGGGTTACGCTGAAGCTTTCTTT. V is TRBV7-9 and J is TRBJ1-1; D remains ambiguous. Germline V gene data show CDR1 as SEHNR and CDR2 as FQNEAQ (reference sequence). Between the trimmed V and J ends, which lost 5 bases and 6 bases, there was a span of 16 bases. The CDR3 contains 14 residues.

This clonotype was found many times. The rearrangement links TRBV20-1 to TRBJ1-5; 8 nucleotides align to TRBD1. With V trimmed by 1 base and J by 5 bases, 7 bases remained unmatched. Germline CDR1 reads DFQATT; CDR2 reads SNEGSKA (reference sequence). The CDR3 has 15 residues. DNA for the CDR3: TGCAGTGCTAGAGCCCAGGACAGGGAGGATCAGCCCCAGCATTTT. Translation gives CSARAQDREDQPQHF.

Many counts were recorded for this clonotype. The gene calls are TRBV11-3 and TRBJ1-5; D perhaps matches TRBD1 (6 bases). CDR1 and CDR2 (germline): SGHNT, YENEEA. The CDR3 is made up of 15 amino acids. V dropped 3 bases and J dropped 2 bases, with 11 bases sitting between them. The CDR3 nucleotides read TGTGCCAGCAGCTTGACGGGGGCCGGCAATCAGCCCCAGCATTTT. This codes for CASSLTGAGNQPQHF.

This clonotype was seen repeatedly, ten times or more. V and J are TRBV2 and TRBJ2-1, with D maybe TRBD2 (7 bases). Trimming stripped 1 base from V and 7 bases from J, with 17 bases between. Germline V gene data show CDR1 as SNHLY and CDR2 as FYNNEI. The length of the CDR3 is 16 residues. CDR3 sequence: CASSEGGPGRDNEQFF. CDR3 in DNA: TGTGCCAGCAGTGAAGGGGGGCCGGGGAGGGATAATGAGCAGTTCTTC.